These T cell receptor beta chains were read from a single sample in a study of OX40 agonist ivuxolimab in advanced cancers. Some clones are missing from TCRdb's copy, which holds only in-frame ones; the method was immunoSEQ multiplex PCR. In the table there are 78,000 or so clones, 92% of which are singletons. The material sequenced was CD4+ or CD8+ T cells sorted from blood, taken in a trial of the OX40 agonist ivuxolimab. These receptor sequences come from an adult with an advanced solid tumor such as melanoma, head and neck, liver or kidney cancer. Both conserved end residues are part of each CDR3. A D gene is named only where the DNA matches it firmly. A row's size may be missing; if present it is once, few, many or a size class.

j_call d_call clone_size v_call cdr3_length cdr3_nt cdr3_aa
TRBJ1-2 TRBD1 - TRBV5-1 14 TGCGCCAGCAGCCCCCAGGGGGAGGCCTATGGCTACACCTTC CASSPQGEAYGYTF
TRBJ1-2 TRBD1 - TRBV29-1 14 TGCAGCGTTGAACGGACAGGGGGATCGGGGGGCTACACCTTC CSVERTGGSGGYTF
TRBJ2-1 - - TRBV6-4 13 TGTGCCAGCAGCTCTCAACTTGACAATGAGCAGTTCTTC CASSSQLDNEQFF
TRBJ2-3 TRBD1 - TRBV2 15 TGTGCCAGCAGTGCACAGGGGGCCCACACAGATACGCAGTATTTT CASSAQGAHTDTQYF
TRBJ1-3 - once TRBV9 13 TGTGCCAGCAGCTCCGGCCCGGGAAACACCATATATTTT CASSSGPGNTIYF
TRBJ1-2 - - TRBV5-1 12 TGCGCCAGCTCGGAAGACCTCTATGGCTACACCTTC CASSEDLYGYTF
TRBJ2-1 TRBD1 once TRBV18 15 TGTGCCAGCTCACCGGACAGGGGAGGGTACAATGAGCAGTTCTTC CASSPDRGGYNEQFF
TRBJ1-2 - - TRBV29-1 11 TGCAGCGTAGAGGGCGGCTATGGCTACACCTTC CSVEGGYGYTF
TRBJ1-2 TRBD1 - TRBV28 13 TGTGCCAGCAGTCCGACAGGGGCCTATGGCTACACCTTC CASSPTGAYGYTF
TRBJ2-3 - - TRBV10-3 15 TGTGCCATCAGTTTAGCGGGACAGGTGGCAGATACGCAGTATTTT CAISLAGQVADTQYF
TRBJ2-3 - once TRBV5-1 15 TGCGCCAGCAGCTTGGCGGGGCCCGACACAGATACGCAGTATTTT CASSLAGPDTDTQYF
TRBJ2-6 TRBD1 - TRBV2 17 TGTGCCAGCAGTAGGGACAGCGCTAACTCTGGGGCCAACGTCCTGACTTTC CASSRDSANSGANVLTF
TRBJ2-1 TRBD2 - TRBV5-1 15 TGCGCCAGCAGCTTTGGGACTAGCGATAACAATGAGCAGTTCTTC CASSFGTSDNNEQFF
TRBJ1-1 TRBD1 - TRBV5-1 14 TGCGCCAGCAGCCGACAGGGCCAGAACACTGAAGCTTTCTTT CASSRQGQNTEAFF
TRBJ2-3 TRBD2 - TRBV25-1 15 TGTGCCAGCAGTGAACCGGGGGGGCGCAGAGATACGCAGTATTTT CASSEPGGRRDTQYF
TRBJ1-2 - - TRBV28 14 TGTGCCAGCAGTTTAGGGGGATCTCCTTATGGCTACACCTTC CASSLGGSPYGYTF
TRBJ2-1 TRBD2 - TRBV2 22 TGTGCCAGCCGGAGACGCGGGGGGGTAGCGGGGAAAATTAACATACCTACCAATGAGCAGTTCTTC CASRRRGGVAGKINIPTNEQFF
TRBJ1-1 - - TRBV29-1 15 TGCAGCGCCCCGCGGGGGGGGGCGTGGGACACTGAAGCTTTCTTT CSAPRGGAWDTEAFF
TRBJ2-1 - - TRBV5-8 12 TGTGCCAGCAGCTTCATTTGGAATGAGCAGTTCTTC CASSFIWNEQFF
TRBJ2-5 - once TRBV21-1 16 TGTGCCAGCAGCAAAGTCTGGAGCGAGGGCCGGGAGACCCAGTACTTC CASSKVWSEGRETQYF
TRBJ2-1 TRBD2 - TRBV5-1 15 TGCGCCAGCAGATCAACCAGCGGGAGGGCCAATGAGCAGTTCTTC CASRSTSGRANEQFF
TRBJ2-7 TRBD2 - TRBV4-1 16 TGCGCCAGCAGCCAAGATAGTACAGCGGGAGCCTACGAGCAGTACTTC CASSQDSTAGAYEQYF
TRBJ2-7 - - TRBV29-1 13 TGCAGCGTTGCCGCAGCGTCCCACTACGAGCAGTACTTC CSVAAASHYEQYF
TRBJ1-1 - - TRBV18 14 TGTGCCAGCTCACCCGCGGGGGGGAACACTGAAGCTTTCTTT CASSPAGGNTEAFF
TRBJ2-7 - - TRBV7-9 11 TGTGCCAGCAGCTTTAGCAACGAGCAGTACTTC CASSFSNEQYF
TRBJ2-7 - - TRBV5-4 16 TGTGCCAGCAGCCCCCGGGGTGGGGGGGCATCCTACGAGCAGTACTTC CASSPRGGGASYEQYF
TRBJ2-7 - - TRBV2 14 TGTGCCAGCACCTCCTTTGTGGCTACAAGCCAGCAGTACTTC CASTSFVATSQQYF
TRBJ1-6 TRBD1 - TRBV10-1 17 TGCGCCAGCAGTGAAAACCTTGGACAGGGAGGCAATTCACCCCTCCACTTT CASSENLGQGGNSPLHF
TRBJ2-1 - - TRBV5-1 14 TGCGCCAGCAGCTTCCTACTTTCTGACAATGAGCAGTTCTTC CASSFLLSDNEQFF
TRBJ1-5 TRBD1 - TRBV5-1 16 TGCGCCAGCAGCTCCGGGACAGCGGATAGCAATCAGCCCCAGCATTTT CASSSGTADSNQPQHF
TRBJ1-1 TRBD1 once TRBV15 14 TGTGCCACCAGCGCCACAGGGGGCTTCACTGAAGCTTTCTTT CATSATGGFTEAFF
TRBJ2-7 - - TRBV5-1 10 TGCGCCAGCCGAGCCTACGAGCAGTACTTC CASRAYEQYF
TRBJ1-5 - - TRBV6-6 13 TGTGCCAGCAGTTCACACGGAGATCAGCCCCAGCATTTT CASSSHGDQPQHF
TRBJ1-5 - - TRBV7-2 14 TGTGCCAGCAGCTTAGCTGGGGGGGATCAGCCCCAGCATTTT CASSLAGGDQPQHF
TRBJ2-1 - - TRBV5-1 15 TGCGCCAGCAGCTTGGCCCGTCCTGGAGTCCATGAGCAGTTCTTC CASSLARPGVHEQFF
TRBJ1-3 - - TRBV10-3 12 TGTGCCAGTCAGGGTACTGGAAACACCATATATTTT CASQGTGNTIYF
TRBJ2-2 TRBD2 - TRBV11-1 16 TGTGCCAGCAGCGCCCGGACTAGCGGGGGGACCGGGGAGCTGTTTTTT CASSARTSGGTGELFF
TRBJ1-2 TRBD1 - TRBV6-1 13 TGTGCCAGCAGTCCCCGACAGGGTGATGGCTACACCTTC CASSPRQGDGYTF
TRBJ2-7 - - TRBV6-4 16 TGTGCCAGCAGTGGCTCCGGGAACACTATTTCCTACGAGCAGTACTTC CASSGSGNTISYEQYF
TRBJ1-1 - - TRBV7-8 11 TGTGCCAGCAGCTTAGGGCCTCAAGCTTTCTTT CASSLGPQAFF
TRBJ2-7 TRBD2 - TRBV4-2 12 TGTGCCAGCAGCACCGGGACTAGCGGGCAGTACTTC CASSTGTSGQYF
TRBJ2-1 TRBD2 - TRBV4-1 16 TGCGCCAGCAGCCAAGCTACTAGCGGGACCTACAATGAGCAGTTCTTC CASSQATSGTYNEQFF
TRBJ2-3 TRBD2 - TRBV7-9 19 TGTGCCAGCAGACAATCCCTAGCGGGGCTCCGGGCGAGCACAGATACGCAGTATTTT CASRQSLAGLRASTDTQYF
TRBJ1-1 - once TRBV5-1 14 TGCGCCAGCAGCTTGGGCCCGGGGAACACTGAAGCTTTCTTT CASSLGPGNTEAFF
TRBJ1-1 - - TRBV5-4 14 TGTGCCAGCAGCCCGGCCCAGCAGAACACTGAAGCTTTCTTT CASSPAQQNTEAFF
TRBJ1-1 - - TRBV7-2 14 TGTGCCAGCAGCTTAGCCCCAGGGAACACTGAAGCTTTCTTT CASSLAPGNTEAFF
TRBJ1-2 - - TRBV5-1 13 TGCGCCAGCTCAGCCGGGACTAATGGTTTCTACACCTTC CASSAGTNGFYTF
TRBJ2-3 - - TRBV27 15 TGTGCCAGCAGTTTATTTAGAAAACGCACAGATACGCAGTATTTT CASSLFRKRTDTQYF
TRBJ2-1 - - TRBV5-6 12 TGTGCCAGCAGCTGGGGGTGGAATGAGCAGTTCTTC CASSWGWNEQFF
TRBJ2-7 - - TRBV4-2 14 TGTGCCAGCAGCAGAATCCCGGGACCCTACGAGCAGTACTTC CASSRIPGPYEQYF
TRBJ2-1 - - TRBV20-1 11 TGCAGTGTACGGGGGGCGAATGAGCAGTTCTTC CSVRGANEQFF